These 5 T cell receptor beta chains originate from one sample sequenced in a study of massively parallel sequencing of T cell beta chains. TCRdb reprocessed the 5' RACE reads via MiXCR and lists one record per CDR3 protein. Here the sample spans about 4,300 distinct CDR3 sequences, 38% being singletons. Input material: commercial RNA from peripheral blood pooled from many donors. These receptor sequences come from a pool of human donors in good health; the sample was commercial RNA pooled from many donors.

In this sample, this clonotype is large (0.1 to 1%). This chain links TRBV20-1 with TRBJ1-2; no reliable D call. This CDR3 has 12 residues. V lost 4 bases, J lost 5 bases, and 11 bases lay in between. CDR1 is DFQATT and CDR2 is SNEGSKA in the germline V gene (reference sequence). The CDR3 loop is CSAIRTQYGYTF. The CDR3 region has the DNA TGCAGTGCTATCCGGACTCAGTATGGCTACACCTTC.

This chain connects TRBV15 to TRBJ1-1; D not resolved. The germline V gene encodes CDR1 LNHNV and CDR2 YYDKDF (reference sequence). This CDR3 is built from 15 residues. The germline V and J ends were trimmed by 0 bases and 1 base, with 9 bases remaining between them. The CDR3 region has the DNA TGTGCCACCAGCAGAGATTATGCGGGGAACACTGAAGCTTTCTTT. Translation: CATSRDYAGNTEAFF.

On this clonotype itself: One junction end disagrees with the germline gene, perhaps due to a read error. The CDR3 loop is CSVEDTEAFF. CDR3 bases: TGCAGCGTTGAAGACACCGAAGCTTTCTTT. This chain joins TRBV29-1 and TRBJ1-1; D remains ambiguous. The germline CDR1 and CDR2 sequences are SQVTM and ANQGSEA. The CDR3 covers 10 residues.

This clonotype was counted between two and nine times. J is TRBJ1-6 and V is TRBV10-3, with D tentatively TRBD1 (5 bases). The germline V gene has CDR1 ENHRY and CDR2 SYGVKD. Trimming left V 4 bases short and J 7 bases short, with 14 bases between. This CDR3 contains 15 residues. CDR3 nucleotides: TGTGCCATCAGTGTGGAAGGGAGGGACAATTCACCCCTCCACTTT. It translates to CAISVEGRDNSPLHF.

V usage is TRBV5-1 and J usage is TRBJ2-5, with 8 nucleotides matching TRBD2. From germline, CDR1 is SGHRS and CDR2 YFSETQ. V dropped 2 bases and J dropped 3; count of bases not matched to a gene: 6. CDR3 size: 15 residues. The CDR3: CASSFTGTREETQYF. CDR3 nucleotides: TGCGCCAGCAGCTTTACCGGGACTAGGGAAGAGACCCAGTACTTC.